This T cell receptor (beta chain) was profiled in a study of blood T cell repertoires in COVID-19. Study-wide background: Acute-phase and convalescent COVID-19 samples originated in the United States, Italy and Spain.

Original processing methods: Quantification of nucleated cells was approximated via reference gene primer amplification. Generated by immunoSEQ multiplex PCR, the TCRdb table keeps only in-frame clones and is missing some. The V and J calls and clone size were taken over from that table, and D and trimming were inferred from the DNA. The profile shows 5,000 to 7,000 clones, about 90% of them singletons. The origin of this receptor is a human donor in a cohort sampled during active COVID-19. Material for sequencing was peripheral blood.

CDR3 sequence: CASSIKEGQGGDNEQFF. In DNA, the CDR3 is TGTGCCAGTAGTATTAAAGAGGGGCAGGGGGGAGACAATGAGCAGTTCTTC. The gene calls are TRBV19 and TRBJ2-1, with a weak D call TRBD1 (7 bases). This CDR3 region has 17 residues. V lost 3 bases, J lost 5 bases, and 20 bases lay in between. Per germline, CDR1 LNHDA and CDR2 SQIVND (reference sequence).